These T cell receptor beta chains were read from a single sample in a study of CD8 T cells in Susac syndrome. MiXCR was run by TCRdb on the immunoSEQ multiplex PCR reads, yielding one entry per CDR3 protein. The table shows 120,000 or so distinct CDR3 sequences, with 85% to 95% occurring only once. Sequencing input: CD4+ T cells from PBMCs. Every receptor here comes from a human donor with multiple sclerosis. The CDR3 runs from the conserved cysteine through the conserved F or W. D genes are given only for firm matches.

TRBV3-1	TRBJ2-3	-	CASSQPGRGADTQYF
TRBV19	TRBJ2-5	-	CASMGRNQETQYF
TRBV10-3	TRBJ1-2	-	CAISESRGSSAGYTF
TRBV4-1	TRBJ1-2	-	CASSPPPGRDGYTF
TRBV15	TRBJ2-7	-	CATSPWDTRSSYEQYF
TRBV19	TRBJ1-5	-	CASKGEGNQPQHF
TRBV19	TRBJ2-2	-	CASKGANTGELFF
TRBV20-1	TRBJ1-2	-	CSARAPVYGYTF
TRBV9	TRBJ2-1	-	CASSVAMLGGEQFF
TRBV2	TRBJ2-4	-	CASSSQSTGIWDIQYF
TRBV27	TRBJ2-1	-	CASRRYDEQFF